The 22 T cell receptor beta chains below all came from one sample that was sequenced in a study of T cells in Graves' hyperthyroidism and ophthalmopathy (dated by TCRdb to 2018 to 2020). Library generation was performed with multiplex PCR. Sequencing was performed on an Illumina HiSeq 2000. Amplification of TCR beta CDR3 regions was carried out from RNA transcripts. A first-round RT-PCR of the TCR CDR3 used the HTBI primer set with the Qiagen OneStep RT-PCR kit. In-frame beta chains were kept once TCRdb had trimmed the public reads at Q25 with fastp and called clones with MiXCR. CDR3 protein sequences are deduplicated, and each keeps its most common genes and DNA. This sample lists almost 600,000 distinct CDR3 sequences; about 43% were detected once. The top ten hold about 8% of the sample. The sequencing sample was made of peripheral blood or thyroid tissue (not recorded which). The receptors originated from a woman in her late teens or twenties with Graves' hyperthyroidism.

The chain joins TRBV7-8 to TRBJ1-2, with D possibly being TRBD1 (5 bases). From germline, CDR1 is SGHVS and CDR2 FQNEAQ. This CDR3 contains 16 residues. V was pared by 1 base and J by 3 bases, with 15 bases between. The CDR3 nucleotides read TGTGCCAGCAGCTTAGGGACTAGCGGGGGAGACTATGGCTACACCTTC. It translates to CASSLGTSGGDYGYTF.

The chain combines TRBV7-6 with TRBJ1-4; no definite D call. V lost 1 base to trimming and J lost 5 bases, with 14 bases between them. CDR1 is SGHVS and CDR2 is FNYEAQ in the germline V gene. The CDR3 has 16 amino acids. This CDR3 reads CASSLGTSGNNEKLFF. For the CDR3, the DNA is TGTGCCAGCAGCTTAGGGACTAGCGGGAACAATGAAAAACTGTTTTTT.

This clonotype came up many times. This chain joins TRBV7-2 and TRBJ2-7, with TRBD2 matching over 10 bases. Germline V lookup: CDR1 SGHTA, CDR2 FQGNSA. Trimming cost V 5 bases and J 0 bases; bases outside gene matches: 13. This CDR3 has 18 amino acids. The CDR3 DNA sequence: TGTGCCAGCAGCCTCCAGCCGGGACTAGCGTTAAGCTCCTACGAGCAGTACTTC. It codes for CASSLQPGLALSSYEQYF.

This clonotype was recorded a few times. The chain has TRBV7-8 and TRBJ2-5, with D perhaps matching TRBD2 (5 bases). Germline V gene sequence: CDR1 SGHVS, CDR2 FQNEAQ. V gave up 5 bases and J gave up 1 base, with 11 bases separating them. The CDR3 runs to 14 residues. The CDR3 here is CASSLDYFQETQYF. DNA of the CDR3: TGTGCCAGCAGCCTTGACTATTTCCAAGAGACCCAGTACTTC.

This clonotype was detected ten times or more. The chain carries TRBV7-9 and TRBJ2-5, with D perhaps TRBD2 (5 bases). CDR1 and CDR2 (germline): SEHNR, FQNEAQ (reference sequence). This CDR3 comprises 15 residues. V lost 6 bases to trimming and J lost 1 base, with 15 bases between them. The CDR3 sequence: CASSVSERTQETQYF. In DNA, the CDR3 is TGTGCCAGCAGTGTTTCCGAGCGGACCCAAGAGACCCAGTACTTC.

J is TRBJ2-7 and V is TRBV25-1; D possibly matches TRBD1 or TRBD2 (5 bases each). This CDR3 is 18 amino acids long. With 3 bases removed from V and 6 bases from J, the gap between germline ends came to 27 bases. Germline assignment: CDR1 MGHDK and CDR2 SYGVNS. The CDR3 nucleotides are TGTGCCAGCAGTGACGGGACGGAGTACGGGAAGGAGGTGTTCGAGCAGTACTTC. Its translation is CASSDGTEYGKEVFEQYF.

This clonotype was found many times. The chain has TRBV2 and TRBJ2-7; TRBD1 aligns across 7 bases. Germline CDR1 is SNHLY and CDR2 is FYNNEI. This CDR3 has 13 residues. V lost 6 bases to trimming and J lost 3 bases; unmatched junction nucleotides: 5. CDR3 coding DNA: TGTGCCAGCAGGATACAGGGGTTCTACGAGCAGTACTTC. Amino acid sequence: CASRIQGFYEQYF.

V and J are TRBV11-2 and TRBJ1-3, with D perhaps TRBD1 (6 bases). V was trimmed by 6 bases and J by 2 bases, leaving 8 bases between them. CDR1 is SGHAT, CDR2 FQNNGV, per germline. This CDR3 comprises 13 residues. CDR3: CASRGQAGNTIYF. The CDR3 bases are TGTGCCAGCAGGGGACAAGCTGGAAACACCATATATTTT.

This clonotype was observed at least ten times. The J gene is TRBJ2-7, the V gene TRBV5-1; the D is unclear. The CDR3 is 13 amino acids. Per germline, CDR1 SGHRS and CDR2 YFSETQ. Deletions cut 1 base from V and 5 bases from J, with 10 bases between. This CDR3 reads CASSLSPLDEQYF. The CDR3 DNA is TGCGCCAGCAGCTTGTCCCCCTTGGACGAGCAGTACTTC.

Remarks on this clonotype: Just one base apart from a much larger clone, this may be a read error. The chain couples TRBV5-1 to TRBJ2-5, with 8 positions matching TRBD2. Germline values: CDR1 SGHRS, CDR2 YFSETQ. CDR3 length: 12 amino acids. V lost 10 bases to trimming and J lost 6 bases; unmatched junction nucleotides: 8. Here the CDR3 reads CAGTSGSQTQYF. In nucleotides, the CDR3 is TGCGCCGGCACTAGCGGCTCCCAGACCCAGTACTTC.

About this clonotype itself: A much larger clone sits a single nucleotide away, making a read error possible. This CDR3 is CASSFPRDRSTGELLF. The CDR3, as DNA: TGTGCCAGCAGTTTCCCGAGGGACAGGTCTACCGGGGAGCTGCTTTTT. The rearrangement joins TRBV12-3 or TRBV12-4 to TRBJ2-2, with 8 bases aligning to TRBD1. CDR3 length equals 16 residues.

This rearrangement joins TRBV2 to TRBJ1-2; TRBD1 matches 7 bases. Per germline, CDR1 SNHLY and CDR2 FYNNEI. Trimming took 6 bases from V and 4 from J; bases not matched to a gene: 5. The CDR3 length is 13 residues. CDR3 residues: CASRRDRAYGYTF. CDR3 sequence (DNA): TGTGCCAGCAGACGCGACAGGGCCTATGGCTACACCTTC. Complete variable domain (other parts from reference TRBV2 and TRBJ1-2): EPEVTQTPSHQVTQMGQEVILRCVPISNHLYFYWYRQILGQKVEFLVSFYNNEISEKSEIFDDQFSVERPDGSNFTLKIRSTKLEDSAMYFCASRRDRAYGYTFGSGTRLTVV.

This clonotype was counted ten times or more. This chain links TRBV7-6 with TRBJ1-2; 7 bases fit TRBD1. V gave up 6 bases and J gave up 7 bases; unmatched junction bases: 8. Germline V gene lookup returns CDR1 SGHVS and CDR2 FNYEAQ. The CDR3 totals 13 residues. The CDR3 loop is CASSLQGSSGYTF. Here the CDR3 DNA reads TGTGCCAGCAGTTTACAGGGGAGCAGTGGCTACACCTTC. Full variable domain (outside the CDR3, taken from reference TRBV7-6 and TRBJ1-2): GAGVSQSPRYKVTKRGQDVALRCDPISGHVSLYWYRQALGQGPEFLTYFNYEAQQDKSGLPNDRFSAERPEGSISTLTIQRTEQRDSAMYRCASSLQGSSGYTFGSGTRLTVV.

There are many counts of this clonotype. The chain links TRBV2 to TRBJ2-7; tentative D call: TRBD2 (6 bases). Germline V gene sequence: CDR1 SNHLY, CDR2 FYNNEI. The CDR3 runs to 15 residues. V lost 4 bases, J lost 3 bases, and 16 bases lay in between. Here the CDR3 DNA reads TGTGCCAGCAGTGTAGGGGTAGCGGAGAGCTACGAGCAGTACTTC. It is translated as CASSVGVAESYEQYF.

This clonotype was detected ten times or more. The chain carries TRBV24-1 and TRBJ1-5; tentative D call: TRBD1 (5 bases). V lost 2 bases and J 11 bases, leaving 18 bases between the germline ends. This CDR3 is built from 15 residues. Looked up from germline, CDR1 is KGHDR and CDR2 is SFDVKD. As DNA, the CDR3 is TGTGCCACCAGTGATTCGGGGGACGGGAGGCGGTCCCAGCATTTT. Translating gives CATSDSGDGRRSQHF.

V usage is TRBV20-1 and J usage is TRBJ1-3, with a possible D match to TRBD1 (5 bases). The CDR3 is 14 amino acids. Germline CDR1 is DFQATT and CDR2 is SNEGSKA (reference sequence). Trimming left V 5 bases short and J 0 bases short, with 11 bases between. CDR3 nucleotide sequence: TGCAGTGCTTGGGGGAGTACCTCTGGAAACACCATATATTTT. This gives the protein CSAWGSTSGNTIYF.

This clonotype showed up many times. This chain uses TRBV7-2 with TRBJ1-1; 8 bases match TRBD1. Trimming at V came to 2 bases and at J to 4 bases, leaving 6 bases not matched to a gene. CDR3 length: 15 residues. CDR1 SGHTA and CDR2 FQGNSA come from the germline V gene. CDR3 protein: CASSLQGAVGTEAFF. The CDR3 DNA reads as TGTGCCAGCAGCTTACAGGGGGCTGTCGGCACTGAAGCTTTCTTT.

The table lists this clonotype with a count of one. The junction departs from germline at one end; a sequencing error may be responsible. J is TRBJ1-2 and V is TRBV2, with a tentative D call TRBD1 (6 bases). CDR1 SNHLY and CDR2 FYNNEI come from the germline V gene. This CDR3 is 16 amino acids long. CDR3 sequence: CASSSYQGRGDYDYTF. DNA of the CDR3: TGTGCCAGCAGTTCCTATCAGGGGCGCGGGGACTATGACTACACCTTC.

V usage is TRBV29-1 and J usage is TRBJ2-7; D is undetermined. This CDR3 spans 12 amino acids. The germline V gene has CDR1 SQVTM and CDR2 ANQGSEA. In DNA form, the CDR3 reads TGCAGTTTATCGGACCGCTCCTACGAGCAGTACTTC. This sequence encodes CSLSDRSYEQYF.

This clonotype came up many times. This chain links TRBV5-1 with TRBJ1-1; D is ambiguous. The CDR3 extends over 13 amino acids. Germline-derived CDR1 and CDR2 are SGHRS and YFSETQ. V was pared by 4 bases and J by 11 bases, with 18 bases between. The CDR3 DNA follows: TGCGCCAGCAGCGGGGAGGTCCGAGAGGCGGCTTTCTTT. Residues: CASSGEVREAAFF.

This clonotype has a count of ten or more. The CDR3 DNA follows: TGTGCCAGCAAGGTGGACGCGAGACTCTCCTACGAGCAGTACTTC. This codes for CASKVDARLSYEQYF. The V call is TRBV6-5, the J call TRBJ2-7; D is uncertain. Between the trimmed V and J ends, which lost 7 bases and 0 bases, there was a span of 16 bases. The CDR3 is 15 amino acids. Germline V lookup: CDR1 MNHEY, CDR2 SVGAGI.

For the CDR3, the DNA is TGTGCCAGTAGTATGGTTGGGGTGAGTTTCAATGAGCAGTTCTTC. As protein: CASSMVGVSFNEQFF. J is TRBJ2-1 and V is TRBV19; D is unresolved. CDR3 size: 15 residues. The V end was cut by 3 bases, the J end by 6 bases, with 15 bases between. Germline V gives CDR1 LNHDA, CDR2 SQIVND (reference sequence).